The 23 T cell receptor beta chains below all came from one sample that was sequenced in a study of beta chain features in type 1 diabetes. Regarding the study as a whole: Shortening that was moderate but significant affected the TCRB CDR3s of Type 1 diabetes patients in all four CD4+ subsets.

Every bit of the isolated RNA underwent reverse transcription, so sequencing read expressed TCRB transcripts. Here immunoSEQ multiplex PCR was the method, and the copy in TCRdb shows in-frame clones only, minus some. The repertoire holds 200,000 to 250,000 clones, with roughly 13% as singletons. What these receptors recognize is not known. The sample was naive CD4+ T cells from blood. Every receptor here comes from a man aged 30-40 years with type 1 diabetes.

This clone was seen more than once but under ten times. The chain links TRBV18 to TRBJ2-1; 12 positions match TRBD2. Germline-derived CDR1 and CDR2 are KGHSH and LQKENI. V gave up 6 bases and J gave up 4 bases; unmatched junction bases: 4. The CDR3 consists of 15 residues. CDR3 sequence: CASSPGLAGYNEQFF. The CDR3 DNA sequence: TGTGCCAGCTCGCCGGGACTAGCGGGTTACAATGAGCAGTTCTTC. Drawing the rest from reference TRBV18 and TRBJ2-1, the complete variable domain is NAGVMQNPRHLVRRRGQEARLRCSPMKGHSHVYWYRQLPEEGLKFMVYLQKENIIDESGMPKERFSAEFPKEGPSILRIQQVVRGDSAAYFCASSPGLAGYNEQFFGPGTRLTVL.

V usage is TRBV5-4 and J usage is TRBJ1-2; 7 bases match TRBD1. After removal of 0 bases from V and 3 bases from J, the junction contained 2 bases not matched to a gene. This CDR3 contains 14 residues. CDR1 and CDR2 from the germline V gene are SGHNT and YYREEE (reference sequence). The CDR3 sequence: CASSLGTGDYGYTF. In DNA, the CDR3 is TGTGCCAGCAGCTTGGGGACAGGAGACTATGGCTACACCTTC.

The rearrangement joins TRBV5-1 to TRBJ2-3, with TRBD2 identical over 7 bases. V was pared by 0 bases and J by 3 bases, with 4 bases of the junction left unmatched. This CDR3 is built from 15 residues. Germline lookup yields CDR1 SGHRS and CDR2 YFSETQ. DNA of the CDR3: TGCGCCAGCAGCTTGGCCGCGGGAGATACAGATACGCAGTATTTT. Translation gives CASSLAAGDTDTQYF.

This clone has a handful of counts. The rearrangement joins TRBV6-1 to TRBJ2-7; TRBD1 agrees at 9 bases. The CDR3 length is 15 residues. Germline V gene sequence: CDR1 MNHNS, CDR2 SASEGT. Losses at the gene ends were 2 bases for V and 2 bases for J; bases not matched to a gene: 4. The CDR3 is CASSERDRATYEQYF. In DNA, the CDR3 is TGTGCCAGCAGTGAAAGGGACAGGGCCACCTACGAGCAGTACTTC.

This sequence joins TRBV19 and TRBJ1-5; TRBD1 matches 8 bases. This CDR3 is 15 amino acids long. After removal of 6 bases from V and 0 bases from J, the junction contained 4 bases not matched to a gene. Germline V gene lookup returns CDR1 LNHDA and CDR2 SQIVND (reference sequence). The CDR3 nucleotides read TGTGCCAGTAGATTGGACAGGGATAGCAATCAGCCCCAGCATTTT. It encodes CASRLDRDSNQPQHF.

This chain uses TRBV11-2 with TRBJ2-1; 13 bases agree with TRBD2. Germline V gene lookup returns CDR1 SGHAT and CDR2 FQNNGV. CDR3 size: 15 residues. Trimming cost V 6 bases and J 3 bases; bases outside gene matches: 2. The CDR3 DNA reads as TGTGCCAGCAGGGGACTAGCGGGGATCTACAATGAGCAGTTCTTC. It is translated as CASRGLAGIYNEQFF. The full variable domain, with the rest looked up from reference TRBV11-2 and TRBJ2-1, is EAGVAQSPRYKIIEKRQSVAFWCNPISGHATLYWYQQILGQGPKLLIQFQNNGVVDDSQLPKDRFSAERLKGVDSTLKIQPAKLEDSAVYLCASRGLAGIYNEQFFGPGTRLTVL.

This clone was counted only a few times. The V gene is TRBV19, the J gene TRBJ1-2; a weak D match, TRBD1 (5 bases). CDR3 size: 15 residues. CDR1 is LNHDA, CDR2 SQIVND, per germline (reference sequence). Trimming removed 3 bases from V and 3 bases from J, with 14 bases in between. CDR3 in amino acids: CASSIDPLGDYGYTF. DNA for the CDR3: TGTGCCAGTAGTATCGACCCCCTAGGGGACTATGGCTACACCTTC.

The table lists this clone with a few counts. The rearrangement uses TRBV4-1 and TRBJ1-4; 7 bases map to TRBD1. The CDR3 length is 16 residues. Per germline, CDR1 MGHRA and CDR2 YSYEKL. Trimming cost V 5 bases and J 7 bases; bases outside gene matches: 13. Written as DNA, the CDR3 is TGCGCCAGCAGCTTCCCTAACAGGGGAGTTGGTGAAAAACTGTTTTTT. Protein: CASSFPNRGVGEKLFF.

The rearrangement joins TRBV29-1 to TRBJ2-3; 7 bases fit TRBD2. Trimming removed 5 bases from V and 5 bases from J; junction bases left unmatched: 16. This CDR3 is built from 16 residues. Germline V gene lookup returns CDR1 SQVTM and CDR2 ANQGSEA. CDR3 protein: CSVQSREKRGIDTQYF. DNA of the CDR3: TGCAGCGTTCAAAGTCGGGAAAAGCGGGGTATAGATACGCAGTATTTT.

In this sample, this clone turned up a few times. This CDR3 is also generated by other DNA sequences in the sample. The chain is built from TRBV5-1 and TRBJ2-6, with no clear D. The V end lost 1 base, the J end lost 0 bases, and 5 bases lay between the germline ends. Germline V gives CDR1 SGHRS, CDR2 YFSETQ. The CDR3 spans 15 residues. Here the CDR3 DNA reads TGCGCCAGCAGCTTGTCTACCTCTGGGGCCAACGTCCTGACTTTC. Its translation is CASSLSTSGANVLTF.

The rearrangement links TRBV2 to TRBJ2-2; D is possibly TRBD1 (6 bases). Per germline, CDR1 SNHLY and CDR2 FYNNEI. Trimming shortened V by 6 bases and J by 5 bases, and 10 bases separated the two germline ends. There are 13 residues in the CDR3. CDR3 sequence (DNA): TGTGCCAGCAGACCCACAGGGACCGGGGAGCTGTTTTTT. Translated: CASRPTGTGELFF.

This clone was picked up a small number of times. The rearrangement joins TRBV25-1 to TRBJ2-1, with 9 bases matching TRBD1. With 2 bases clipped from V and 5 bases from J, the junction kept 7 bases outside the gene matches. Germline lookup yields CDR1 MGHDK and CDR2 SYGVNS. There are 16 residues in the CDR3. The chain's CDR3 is CASSELTGGADNEQFF. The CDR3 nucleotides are TGTGCCAGCAGTGAACTCACAGGGGGCGCGGACAATGAGCAGTTCTTC.

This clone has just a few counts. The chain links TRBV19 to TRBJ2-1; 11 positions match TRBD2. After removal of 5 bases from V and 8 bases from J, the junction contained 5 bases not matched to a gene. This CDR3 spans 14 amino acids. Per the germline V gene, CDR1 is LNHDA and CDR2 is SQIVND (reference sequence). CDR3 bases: TGTGCCAGTAGTGAGACTAGCGGGGTGGATGAGCAGTTCTTC. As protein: CASSETSGVDEQFF.

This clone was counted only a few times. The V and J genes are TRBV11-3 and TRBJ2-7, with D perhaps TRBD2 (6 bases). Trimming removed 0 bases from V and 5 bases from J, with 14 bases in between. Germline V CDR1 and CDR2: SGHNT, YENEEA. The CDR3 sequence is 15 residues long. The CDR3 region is CASSLEGGKYHEQYF. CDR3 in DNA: TGTGCCAGCAGCTTAGAGGGCGGGAAGTACCACGAGCAGTACTTC.

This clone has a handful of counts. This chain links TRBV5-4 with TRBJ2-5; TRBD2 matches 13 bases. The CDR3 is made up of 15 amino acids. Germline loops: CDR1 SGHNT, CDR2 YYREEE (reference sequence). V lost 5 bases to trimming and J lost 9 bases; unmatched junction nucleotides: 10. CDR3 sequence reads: CASSNPGLAGPPQYF. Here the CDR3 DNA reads TGTGCCAGCAGTAATCCGGGACTAGCGGGACCCCCCCAGTACTTC. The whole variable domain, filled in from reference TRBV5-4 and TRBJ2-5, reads ETGVTQSPTHLIKTRGQQVTLRCSSQSGHNTVSWYQQALGQGPQFIFQYYREEENGRGNFPPRFSGLQFPNYSSELNVNALELDDSALYLCASSNPGLAGPPQYFGPGTRLLVL.

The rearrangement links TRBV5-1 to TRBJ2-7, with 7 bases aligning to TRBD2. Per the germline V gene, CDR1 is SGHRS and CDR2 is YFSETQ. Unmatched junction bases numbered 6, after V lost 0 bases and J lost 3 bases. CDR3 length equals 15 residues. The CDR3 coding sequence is TGCGCCAGCAGCTTGGGTGCGGGAGTGCACTACGAGCAGTACTTC. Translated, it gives CASSLGAGVHYEQYF.

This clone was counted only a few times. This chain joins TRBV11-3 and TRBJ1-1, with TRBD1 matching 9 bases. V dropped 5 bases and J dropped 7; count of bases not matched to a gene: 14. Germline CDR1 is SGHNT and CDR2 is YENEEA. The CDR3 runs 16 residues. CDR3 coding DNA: TGTGCCAGCAGCCCCCGGACAGGGGATACGCTAAATGAAGCTTTCTTT. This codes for CASSPRTGDTLNEAFF.

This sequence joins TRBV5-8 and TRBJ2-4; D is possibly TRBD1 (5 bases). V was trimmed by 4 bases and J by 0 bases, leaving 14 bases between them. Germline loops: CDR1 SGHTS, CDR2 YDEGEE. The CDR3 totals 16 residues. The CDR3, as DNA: TGTGCCAGCAGCCAAGACAGCGCTCTAGCCAAAAACATTCAGTACTTC. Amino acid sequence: CASSQDSALAKNIQYF.

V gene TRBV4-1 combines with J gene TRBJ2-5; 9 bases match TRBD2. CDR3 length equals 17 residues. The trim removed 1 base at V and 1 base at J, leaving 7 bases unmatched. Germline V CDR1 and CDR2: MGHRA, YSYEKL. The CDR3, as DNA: TGCGCCAGCAGCCAAGTGGGTAGCGGGAGACTCCAAGAGACCCAGTACTTC. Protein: CASSQVGSGRLQETQYF.

The CDR3 sequence: CSVSDRVYADTQYF. The CDR3 DNA sequence: TGCAGCGTTTCGGACAGGGTCTACGCAGATACGCAGTATTTT. The chain carries TRBV29-1 and TRBJ2-3, with 8 bases fitting TRBD1. The germline V gene has CDR1 SQVTM and CDR2 ANQGSEA. The junction had 8 bases not matched to a gene; V was cut back by 5 bases and J by 4 bases. The CDR3 sequence is 14 residues long.

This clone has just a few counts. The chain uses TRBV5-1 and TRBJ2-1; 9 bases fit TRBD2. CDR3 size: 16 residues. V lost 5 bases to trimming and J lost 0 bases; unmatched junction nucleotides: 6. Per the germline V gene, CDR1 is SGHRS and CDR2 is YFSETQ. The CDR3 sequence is CASSPSSGSSYNEQFF. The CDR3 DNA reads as TGCGCCAGCAGTCCTAGTAGCGGGAGCTCCTACAATGAGCAGTTCTTC.

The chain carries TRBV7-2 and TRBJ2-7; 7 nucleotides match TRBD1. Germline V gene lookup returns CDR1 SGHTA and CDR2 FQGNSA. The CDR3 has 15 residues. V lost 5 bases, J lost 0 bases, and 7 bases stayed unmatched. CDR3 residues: CASSPDRASSYEQYF. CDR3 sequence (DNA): TGTGCCAGCAGCCCAGACAGGGCGAGCTCCTACGAGCAGTACTTC.

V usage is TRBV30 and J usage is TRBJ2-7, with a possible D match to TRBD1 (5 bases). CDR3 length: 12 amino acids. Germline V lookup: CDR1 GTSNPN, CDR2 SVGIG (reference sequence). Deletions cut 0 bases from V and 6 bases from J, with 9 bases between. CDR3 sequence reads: CAWSVQGVEQYF. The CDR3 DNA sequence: TGTGCCTGGAGTGTTCAAGGGGTCGAGCAGTACTTC.